These T cell receptor beta chains were read from a single sample in a study of blood T cell repertoires in COVID-19. Only in-frame clones appear in the TCRdb table, and some are missing; sequencing was by immunoSEQ multiplex PCR. Of approximately 250,000 clones listed, about 87% are singletons. The sequenced sample consisted of peripheral blood. The receptors come from a woman aged 60-75 years with COVID-19, enrolled during active disease. Both conserved end residues are part of each CDR3. D genes are given only for firm matches. Clone size is given for some rows only: seen once, a few or many times, or a class if the clone is expanded.

clone size: NA
J gene: TRBJ2-1
D gene: NA
V gene: TRBV7-2
CDR3 protein: CASSLAEVEQFF
CDR3 DNA: TGTGCCAGCAGCTTAGCGGAGGTTGAGCAGTTCTTC

clone size: few
J gene: TRBJ2-7
D gene: NA
V gene: TRBV19
CDR3 protein: CASSAGTPVGSYEQYF
CDR3 DNA: TGTGCCAGTAGCGCCGGGACACCCGTGGGCTCCTACGAGCAGTACTTC

clone size: NA
J gene: TRBJ1-1
D gene: TRBD1
V gene: TRBV5-1
CDR3 protein: CASSGGQEGTEAFF
CDR3 DNA: TGCGCCAGCAGCGGGGGACAGGAGGGGACTGAAGCTTTCTTT

clone size: NA
J gene: TRBJ2-2
D gene: TRBD2
V gene: TRBV10-3
CDR3 protein: CAISESGGTTTGELFF
CDR3 DNA: TGTGCCATCAGTGAGTCTGGGGGGACTACCACCGGGGAGCTGTTTTTT

clone size: few
J gene: TRBJ1-1
D gene: NA
V gene: TRBV5-1
CDR3 protein: CASSQGGLAVEAFF
CDR3 DNA: TGCGCCAGCAGCCAGGGTGGCCTGGCCGTGGAAGCTTTCTTT

clone size: NA
J gene: TRBJ1-1
D gene: NA
V gene: TRBV9
CDR3 protein: CASSRRTANTEAFF
CDR3 DNA: TGTGCCAGCAGCCGGAGGACAGCCAACACTGAAGCTTTCTTT

clone size: NA
J gene: TRBJ2-4
D gene: TRBD2
V gene: TRBV19
CDR3 protein: CASESHGRGTSDTIQYF
CDR3 DNA: TGTGCCAGTGAGAGTCACGGCCGCGGGACTAGTGATACCATTCAGTACTTC

clone size: NA
J gene: TRBJ1-2
D gene: NA
V gene: TRBV4-1
CDR3 protein: CASSQGPDINYGYTF
CDR3 DNA: TGCGCCAGCAGCCAAGGCCCGGACATTAACTATGGCTACACCTTC

clone size: NA
J gene: TRBJ2-6
D gene: NA
V gene: TRBV18
CDR3 protein: CASSPGSSGANVLTF
CDR3 DNA: TGTGCCAGCTCACCAGGGAGCTCTGGGGCCAACGTCCTGACTTTC

clone size: NA
J gene: TRBJ2-2
D gene: NA
V gene: TRBV19
CDR3 protein: CASSITSSAGELFF
CDR3 DNA: TGTGCCAGTAGTATAACCTCTAGTGCCGGGGAGCTGTTTTTT

clone size: once
J gene: TRBJ2-1
D gene: TRBD1
V gene: TRBV24-1
CDR3 protein: CATSDWSRGSYNEQFF
CDR3 DNA: TGTGCCACCAGTGATTGGAGCAGGGGGTCCTACAATGAGCAGTTCTTC

clone size: NA
J gene: TRBJ1-6
D gene: TRBD1
V gene: TRBV5-1
CDR3 protein: CASSREGQDNSPLHF
CDR3 DNA: TGCGCCAGCAGCAGAGAGGGACAGGATAATTCACCCCTCCACTTT

clone size: NA
J gene: TRBJ1-2
D gene: TRBD1
V gene: TRBV24-1
CDR3 protein: CATRDGTEYGYTF
CDR3 DNA: TGTGCCACCAGGGACGGGACAGAATATGGCTACACCTTC

clone size: NA
J gene: TRBJ1-1
D gene: NA
V gene: TRBV19
CDR3 protein: CASNLTPMGTEAFF
CDR3 DNA: TGTGCCAGTAATTTGACACCAATGGGCACTGAAGCTTTCTTT

clone size: NA
J gene: TRBJ1-1
D gene: NA
V gene: TRBV19
CDR3 protein: CASSTRRMLNTEAFF
CDR3 DNA: TGTGCCAGTAGTACCCGCAGGATGCTGAACACTGAAGCTTTCTTT

clone size: NA
J gene: TRBJ1-1
D gene: NA
V gene: TRBV20-1
CDR3 protein: CSAPINTEAFF
CDR3 DNA: TGCAGTGCTCCTATTAACACTGAAGCTTTCTTT

clone size: NA
J gene: TRBJ2-1
D gene: NA
V gene: TRBV18
CDR3 protein: CASSPPTGNEQFF
CDR3 DNA: TGTGCCAGCTCACCTCCTACAGGGAATGAGCAGTTCTTC

clone size: few
J gene: TRBJ1-6
D gene: NA
V gene: TRBV28
CDR3 protein: CATLAGIRSPLHF
CDR3 DNA: TGTGCCACCTTGGCAGGGATACGTTCACCCCTCCACTTT

clone size: NA
J gene: TRBJ2-7
D gene: NA
V gene: TRBV28
CDR3 protein: CASTPTSGQTYEQYF
CDR3 DNA: TGTGCCAGCACCCCTACCAGCGGCCAAACCTACGAGCAGTACTTC

clone size: NA
J gene: TRBJ2-3
D gene: NA
V gene: TRBV29-1
CDR3 protein: CSAGEFTDTQYF
CDR3 DNA: TGCAGCGCCGGAGAGTTCACAGATACGCAGTATTTT

clone size: NA
J gene: TRBJ2-1
D gene: NA
V gene: TRBV5-1
CDR3 protein: CASSLAREQFF
CDR3 DNA: TGCGCCAGCAGCTTGGCGCGTGAGCAGTTCTTC

clone size: once
J gene: TRBJ1-5
D gene: NA
V gene: TRBV6-1
CDR3 protein: CASSEALPSAGYQPQHF
CDR3 DNA: TGTGCCAGCAGTGAAGCGCTTCCTTCAGCGGGGTATCAGCCCCAGCATTTT

clone size: NA
J gene: TRBJ2-2
D gene: NA
V gene: TRBV19
CDR3 protein: CASSISGGRIGELFF
CDR3 DNA: TGTGCCAGTAGTATCTCGGGGGGCAGGATCGGGGAGCTGTTTTTT

clone size: NA
J gene: TRBJ2-1
D gene: TRBD2
V gene: TRBV4-2
CDR3 protein: CASSQDLPSGRAGEQFF
CDR3 DNA: TGTGCCAGCAGCCAAGATCTTCCCAGCGGGAGGGCGGGTGAGCAGTTCTTC

clone size: NA
J gene: TRBJ1-1
D gene: NA
V gene: TRBV21-1
CDR3 protein: CASSKGQTNTEAFF
CDR3 DNA: TGTGCCAGCAGCAAAGGACAGACTAACACTGAAGCTTTCTTT

clone size: few
J gene: TRBJ2-5
D gene: TRBD1
V gene: TRBV7-9
CDR3 protein: CASSFSTGGLTQYF
CDR3 DNA: TGTGCCAGCAGCTTCTCGACAGGGGGCTTGACCCAGTACTTC

clone size: NA
J gene: TRBJ2-7
D gene: TRBD1
V gene: TRBV10-3
CDR3 protein: CAIGDKTGLYEQYF
CDR3 DNA: TGTGCCATCGGGGATAAGACAGGGCTCTACGAGCAGTACTTC

clone size: NA
J gene: TRBJ1-2
D gene: NA
V gene: TRBV18
CDR3 protein: CASSPATSSLNYGYTF
CDR3 DNA: TGTGCCAGCTCACCAGCGACATCTTCCCTTAACTATGGCTACACCTTC

clone size: NA
J gene: TRBJ2-7
D gene: NA
V gene: TRBV3-1/TRBV3-2
CDR3 protein: CASSQGAAAYEQYF
CDR3 DNA: TGTGCCAGCAGCCAAGGAGCGGCTGCCTACGAGCAGTACTTC

clone size: NA
J gene: TRBJ2-3
D gene: TRBD2
V gene: TRBV18
CDR3 protein: CASSPKPGLAGPTDTQYF
CDR3 DNA: TGTGCCAGCTCACCAAAACCGGGACTAGCGGGCCCCACAGATACGCAGTATTTT

clone size: NA
J gene: TRBJ2-4
D gene: NA
V gene: TRBV5-4
CDR3 protein: CASSLDPGSGIQYF
CDR3 DNA: TGTGCCAGCAGCTTGGACCCCGGCTCGGGCATTCAGTACTTC

clone size: NA
J gene: TRBJ1-2
D gene: TRBD1
V gene: TRBV18
CDR3 protein: CASSPDRDYGYTF
CDR3 DNA: TGTGCCAGCTCACCAGACAGGGACTATGGCTACACCTTC

clone size: NA
J gene: TRBJ2-7
D gene: NA
V gene: TRBV9
CDR3 protein: CASSVGSDSYEQYF
CDR3 DNA: TGTGCCAGCAGCGTAGGATCAGATTCCTACGAGCAGTACTTC

clone size: NA
J gene: TRBJ1-5
D gene: NA
V gene: TRBV10-1
CDR3 protein: CASSESPNQPQHF
CDR3 DNA: TGCGCCAGCAGTGAGTCTCCGAATCAGCCCCAGCATTTT

clone size: NA
J gene: TRBJ2-2
D gene: NA
V gene: TRBV5-1
CDR3 protein: CASSDYTGELFF
CDR3 DNA: TGCGCCAGCAGCGACTACACCGGGGAGCTGTTTTTT

clone size: NA
J gene: TRBJ1-2
D gene: NA
V gene: TRBV2
CDR3 protein: CASSEAEGTYGYTF
CDR3 DNA: TGTGCCAGCAGTGAAGCGGAGGGGACCTATGGCTACACCTTC

clone size: NA
J gene: TRBJ2-1
D gene: NA
V gene: TRBV3-1/TRBV3-2
CDR3 protein: CASSQDRGDYNEQFF
CDR3 DNA: TGTGCCAGCAGCCAAGACAGGGGGGACTACAATGAGCAGTTCTTC

clone size: NA
J gene: TRBJ2-3
D gene: NA
V gene: TRBV14
CDR3 protein: CASSQDRGRDKYF
CDR3 DNA: TGTGCCAGCAGCCAAGATCGGGGTAGGGATAAGTATTTT

clone size: NA
J gene: TRBJ2-1
D gene: TRBD2
V gene: TRBV28
CDR3 protein: CASSSSLAGGADEQFF
CDR3 DNA: TGTGCCAGCAGTTCGTCACTAGCGGGAGGAGCCGATGAGCAGTTCTTC

clone size: NA
J gene: TRBJ1-1
D gene: NA
V gene: TRBV14
CDR3 protein: CATSRLRVTTEAFF
CDR3 DNA: TGTGCCACCTCAAGACTCCGGGTCACCACTGAAGCTTTCTTT

clone size: few
J gene: TRBJ1-5
D gene: NA
V gene: TRBV5-6
CDR3 protein: CASSQAGGASNQPQHF
CDR3 DNA: TGTGCCAGCAGCCAGGCGGGGGGCGCGAGCAATCAGCCCCAGCATTTT

clone size: NA
J gene: TRBJ2-7
D gene: TRBD2
V gene: TRBV9
CDR3 protein: CASSDRAGGSRYEQYF
CDR3 DNA: TGTGCCAGCAGCGATAGAGCGGGAGGGTCCCGCTACGAGCAGTACTTC

clone size: NA
J gene: TRBJ1-1
D gene: NA
V gene: TRBV7-6
CDR3 protein: CASSLEPGNTEAFF
CDR3 DNA: TGTGCCAGCAGCTTAGAACCAGGGAACACTGAAGCTTTCTTT

clone size: NA
J gene: TRBJ1-5
D gene: NA
V gene: TRBV6-5
CDR3 protein: CASSSRDGGFQPQHF
CDR3 DNA: TGTGCCAGCAGTTCCAGGGACGGGGGATTTCAGCCCCAGCATTTT

clone size: NA
J gene: TRBJ2-5
D gene: TRBD2
V gene: TRBV3-1/TRBV3-2
CDR3 protein: CASRKGLAGFGGETQYF
CDR3 DNA: TGTGCCAGCAGAAAGGGACTAGCGGGATTCGGGGGGGAGACCCAGTACTTC

clone size: NA
J gene: TRBJ2-2
D gene: NA
V gene: TRBV21-1
CDR3 protein: CASSKGVAGFLNTGELFF
CDR3 DNA: TGTGCCAGCAGCAAAGGTGTAGCGGGGTTCCTGAACACCGGGGAGCTGTTTTTT

clone size: NA
J gene: TRBJ2-3
D gene: NA
V gene: TRBV9
CDR3 protein: CASSADWGGTDTQYF
CDR3 DNA: TGTGCCAGCAGCGCGGACTGGGGGGGCACAGATACGCAGTATTTT

clone size: NA
J gene: TRBJ1-1
D gene: NA
V gene: TRBV19
CDR3 protein: CASSSGQNTEAFF
CDR3 DNA: TGTGCCAGTTCATCCGGACAGAACACTGAAGCTTTCTTT

clone size: NA
J gene: TRBJ2-6
D gene: TRBD1
V gene: TRBV7-3
CDR3 protein: CASSSGQPTPSGANVLTF
CDR3 DNA: TGTGCCAGCAGCTCGGGACAGCCTACTCCCTCTGGGGCCAACGTCCTGACTTTC

clone size: once
J gene: TRBJ2-1
D gene: NA
V gene: TRBV24-1
CDR3 protein: CATSGERSNEQFF
CDR3 DNA: TGTGCCACCAGTGGAGAGCGATCCAATGAGCAGTTCTTC

clone size: NA
J gene: TRBJ2-5
D gene: TRBD2
V gene: TRBV10-1
CDR3 protein: CASSPGGGRIVGQETQYF
CDR3 DNA: TGCGCCAGCAGCCCCGGGGGCGGGAGGATAGTGGGGCAAGAGACCCAGTACTTC

clone size: once
J gene: TRBJ1-1
D gene: TRBD1
V gene: TRBV4-3
CDR3 protein: CASRQGRNTEAFF
CDR3 DNA: TGCGCCAGCAGACAGGGGAGGAACACTGAAGCTTTCTTT

clone size: NA
J gene: TRBJ1-5
D gene: NA
V gene: TRBV5-4
CDR3 protein: CASSLWGVSNQPQHF
CDR3 DNA: TGTGCCAGCAGCTTGTGGGGGGTCAGCAATCAGCCCCAGCATTTT

clone size: NA
J gene: TRBJ2-7
D gene: TRBD2
V gene: TRBV6-4
CDR3 protein: CASSRTSGSYEQYF
CDR3 DNA: TGTGCCAGCAGTAGGACTAGCGGGAGTTACGAGCAGTACTTC

clone size: NA
J gene: TRBJ1-4
D gene: NA
V gene: TRBV3-1/TRBV3-2
CDR3 protein: CASSHIPGNEKLFF
CDR3 DNA: TGTGCCAGCAGCCATATTCCCGGGAATGAAAAACTGTTTTTT

clone size: NA
J gene: TRBJ2-1
D gene: TRBD2
V gene: TRBV7-9
CDR3 protein: CASSPSGLATYNEQFF
CDR3 DNA: TGTGCCAGCAGCCCAAGCGGACTAGCGACCTACAATGAGCAGTTCTTC

clone size: NA
J gene: TRBJ1-1
D gene: NA
V gene: TRBV6-1
CDR3 protein: CASSDPQGIAEAFF
CDR3 DNA: TGTGCCAGCAGTGACCCGCAGGGTATCGCTGAAGCTTTCTTT

clone size: NA
J gene: TRBJ1-4
D gene: TRBD1
V gene: TRBV2
CDR3 protein: CASSPTGQPNEKLFF
CDR3 DNA: TGTGCCAGCAGTCCTACGGGACAGCCTAATGAAAAACTGTTTTTT

clone size: NA
J gene: TRBJ1-1
D gene: NA
V gene: TRBV27
CDR3 protein: CASSLGQRAFF
CDR3 DNA: TGTGCCAGCAGTTTAGGCCAGCGAGCTTTCTTT

clone size: NA
J gene: TRBJ2-7
D gene: NA
V gene: TRBV19
CDR3 protein: CASSSGEGYEQYF
CDR3 DNA: TGTGCCAGTAGTTCAGGGGAGGGCTACGAGCAGTACTTC